This T cell receptor (beta chain) was captured in a study of cytomegalovirus exposure and HLA in healthy donors. Background on the study: The roughly 700 first-cohort repertoires shared a platform with the 110 or so validation repertoires, as reported in a later analysis. Findings and caveats of the study: Reportedly, cytomegalovirus status was diagnosed with high sensitivity and specificity.

While the first cohort had fewer than 850 subjects, the donors belonged to the separate validation cohort of roughly 130 subjects. A remark on this clone: Its matching antigen is unknown.

Assay: immunoSEQ multiplex PCR; the TCRdb copy retains only in-frame clones and omits some. This sample has tens of thousands of clones, with approximately 91% found just once. CDR1 LGHNA and CDR2 YNFKEQ come from the germline V gene. This CDR3 spans 15 amino acids. With V trimmed by 1 base and J by 4 bases, 4 bases remained unmatched. Sequencing used PBMCs. The rearrangement uses TRBV4-2 and TRBJ2-1, with TRBD2 identical over 7 bases. The receptor comes from a man aged 25 to 40 in good health and CMV-seronegative. The CDR3 DNA reads as TGTGCCAGCAGCCAAGTGGGGGGGGTGTACAATGAGCAGTTCTTC. The encoded protein is CASSQVGGVYNEQFF.